The entry below gives a single T cell receptor beta chain sequence along with its context. This clonotype was found many times. The antigen it binds to is not known. The record has no base qualities; no much larger clone is one base away. The CDR1 and CDR2 encoded by the germline V gene are SGHAT and FQNNGV. V gives up 1 base and J gives up 6 bases, and the segment between their germline ends measures 13 bases. The CDR3 numbers 14 residues from cysteine through phenylalanine. Only the CDR3 DNA stays, 42 bases, in frame from base 1. The source of the sample is a study of Graves' ophthalmopathy and Graves' hyperthyroidism (dated by TCRdb to the late 2010s). Study-wide context: Hyperthyroidism was considered stable if no progression to ophthalmopathy occurred within 18 months of follow-up. To explore V-J signatures distinguishing ophthalmopathy from hyperthyroidism, a discovery set of roughly 98 patients (about 41 ophthalmopathy, about 57 stable hyperthyroidism) was enrolled. In about 6 hyperthyroidism patients, T-cell repertoires of thyroid tissue and blood were compared. In total, some 130 blood samples were TCR-sequenced: fewer than 50 ophthalmopathy, over 70 hyperthyroidism and roughly 17 hyperthyroidism-to-ophthalmopathy patients. Following sample collection, hyperthyroidism patients were given methimazole at a starting dose of 30 mg daily, and ophthalmopathy patients were given high-dose intravenous methylprednisolone. An independent validation cohort was composed of roughly 18 hyperthyroidism patients and around 16 patients who later progressed from hyperthyroidism to ophthalmopathy. TCR beta repertoire signatures were used to distinguish Graves' ophthalmopathy from Graves' hyperthyroidism and to predict progression to ophthalmopathy. Findings and caveats that apply to the study as a whole: Most expanded thyroid clonotypes with frequency above 0.001 were also detected in blood, suggesting blood repertoires may reflect the thyroid immune response. In cross-validation, the 13-signature model distinguished ophthalmopathy from stable hyperthyroidism with 87.88% sensitivity and about 81% specificity, while in the test set the corresponding values were 80% and 75%. No statistical method was used to predetermine the sample size, and group allocation was not hidden from the investigators. In validation, the model predicted ophthalmopathy progression with 55% to 71% sensitivity and 72.22% specificity; about a dozen predicted patients were CT-confirmed with GO in a median of about 6.1 months.

TCR beta CDR3 regions were amplified from RNA transcripts for repertoire sequencing. The first round of RT-PCR was done with HTBI primers and the Qiagen OneStep RT-PCR kit, and was followed by a second round of multiplex PCR, then size selection and purification. Libraries were sequenced on an Illumina HiSeq2000 using paired-end 100 bp reads. Processing in the source paper ran as follows. Reads were processed with SOAPnuke, discarding reads with adapters, uncalled bases, mean Phred below 15, or no exact constant-primer or identifier match. COPE v1.2.5 was used to merge the high-quality paired reads. Clonotypes were defined as unique nucleotide sequences and were aligned to IMGT TRB V, D and J references using MiTCR v1.1. Analysis was restricted to V-J combinations with a frequency above 0.0001, which covered about 99% of repertoires. A TCR clonal expansion and chaos score per V-J combination was defined as the ratio of F50 clonal expansion to chaos observed in the TCRdist matrix. Welch's t-statistics and random forest were used to reduce the features to roughly 14 V-J combinations, which were then used as input to a naive Bayes classifier. Thyroid-blood repertoire similarity was quantified with the Morisita-Horn index. TCRdb trimmed the raw reads at Q25, called clones with MiXCR and kept productive beta chains. Each entry merges the rows of one CDR3 protein and shows their most common DNA and genes. The V and J calls were determined by TCRdb, not by the authors. The sample table holds 900,000 to 1,200,000 distinct CDR3 sequences, of which 35% to 40% were seen once. The ten largest clones capture around 10% of the sample.

The hyperthyroidism patients were 18 to 65 years old and newly diagnosed, with a disease duration of less than 2 months. Patients with other autoimmune diseases, uncontrolled infections, pregnancy or lactation were excluded. Clinical symptoms, serum thyroxine, TRAb, thyroid ultrasound and orbital computed tomography formed the basis of the diagnosis. Trizol reagent was used to extract the total RNA, and its quality was then checked on an Agilent 2100 Bioanalyzer. The sequence is built from TRBV11-2 and TRBJ2-7, with the identity of the D gene unclear. The sequencing input was peripheral blood or thyroid tissue (not recorded which). This TCR came from an adult man with Graves' hyperthyroidism. DNA sequence: TGTGCCAGCAGCTTAGGTTTCAGGATGCGCGAGCAGTACTTC. It codes for CASSLGFRMREQYF.